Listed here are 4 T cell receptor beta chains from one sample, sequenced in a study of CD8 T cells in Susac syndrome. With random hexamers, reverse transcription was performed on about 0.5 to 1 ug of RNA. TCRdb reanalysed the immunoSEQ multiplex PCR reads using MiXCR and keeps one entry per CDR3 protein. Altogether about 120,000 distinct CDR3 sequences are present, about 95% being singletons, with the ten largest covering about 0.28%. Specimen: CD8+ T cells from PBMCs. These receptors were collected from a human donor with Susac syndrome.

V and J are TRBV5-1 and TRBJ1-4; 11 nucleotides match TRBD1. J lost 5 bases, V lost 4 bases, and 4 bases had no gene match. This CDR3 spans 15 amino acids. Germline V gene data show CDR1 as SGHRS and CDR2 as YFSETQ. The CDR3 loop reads CASSRGTGGNEKLFF. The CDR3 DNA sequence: TGCGCCAGCAGCCGAGGGACAGGGGGGAATGAAAAACTGTTTTTT. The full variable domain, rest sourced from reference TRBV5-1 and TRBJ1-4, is KAGVTQTPRYLIKTRGQQVTLSCSPISGHRSVSWYQQTPGQGLQFLFEYFSETQRNKGNFPGRFSGRQFSNSRSEMNVSTLELGDSALYLCASSRGTGGNEKLFFGSGTQLSVL.

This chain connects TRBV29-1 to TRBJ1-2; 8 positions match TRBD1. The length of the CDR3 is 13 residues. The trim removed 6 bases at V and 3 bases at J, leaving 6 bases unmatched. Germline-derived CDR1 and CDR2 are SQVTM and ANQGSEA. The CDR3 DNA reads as TGCAGCGTGGAGACAGGGGTGGACTATGGCTACACCTTC. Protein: CSVETGVDYGYTF.

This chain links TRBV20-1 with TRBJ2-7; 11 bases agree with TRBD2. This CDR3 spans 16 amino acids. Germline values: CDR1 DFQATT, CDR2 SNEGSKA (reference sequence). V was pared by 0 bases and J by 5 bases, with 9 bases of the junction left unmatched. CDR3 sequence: CSARDTSGGGRDEQYF. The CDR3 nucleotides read TGCAGTGCTAGAGATACTAGCGGGGGAGGGAGGGACGAGCAGTACTTC.

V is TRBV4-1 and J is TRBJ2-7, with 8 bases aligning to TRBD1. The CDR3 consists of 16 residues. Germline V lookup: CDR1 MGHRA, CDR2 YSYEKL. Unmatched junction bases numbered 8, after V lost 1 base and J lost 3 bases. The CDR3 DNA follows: TGCGCCAGCAGCCAAGTAGTTCAGGACAGGGACTACGAGCAGTACTTC. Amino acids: CASSQVVQDRDYEQYF.